Shown below are 12 T cell receptor beta chains from a single sample sequenced in a study of T-cell memory formation after mild COVID-19. TCRdb itself ran the 5' RACE reads through MiXCR, one entry per CDR3 protein. Seen here are some 300,000 distinct CDR3 sequences, more than 20% observed once, and the top ten hold about 21%. Input material: PBMCs or a T cell subset sorted from them (not recorded which). These receptors were taken from a man younger than 35 who had mild COVID-19 (a few samples of this study predate the infection). Cell type and time point are not known.

This clonotype has only a few counts. The rearrangement links TRBV18 to TRBJ2-1; D is perhaps TRBD1 or TRBD2 (6 bases each). Germline V gene lookup returns CDR1 KGHSH and CDR2 LQKENI. Trimming shortened V by 3 bases and J by 4 bases, and 10 bases separated the two germline ends. There are 14 residues in the CDR3. The CDR3 spells CASSPGGLYNEQFF. In DNA form, the CDR3 reads TGTGCCAGCTCACCGGGGGGCCTTTACAATGAGCAGTTCTTC.

This chain joins TRBV7-2 and TRBJ1-1; 7 bases fit TRBD1. The CDR3 loop spans 16 amino acids. V lost 7 bases and J lost 2; bases outside the gene matches: 13. Germline CDR1 reads SGHTA; CDR2 reads FQGNSA. The CDR3 bases are TGTGCCAGCACAGGAATGATGGGACAGATAAACACTGAAGCTTTCTTT. Its protein product is CASTGMMGQINTEAFF.

This clonotype was counted only a few times. The chain joins TRBV7-9 to TRBJ1-6; weak D call: TRBD1 (5 bases). Trimming left V 7 bases short and J 13 bases short, with 20 bases between. Per the germline V gene, CDR1 is SEHNR and CDR2 is FQNEAQ (reference sequence). The CDR3 length is 14 residues. CDR3 nucleotide sequence: TGTGCCAGCACCGATTCCGCAGGGCCAGGGCCCCTCCACTTT. This gives the protein CASTDSAGPGPLHF.

At least ten counts were recorded for this clonotype. A read error may account for a junction end that differs from germline. This chain links TRBV4-1 with TRBJ2-7, with a possible D match to TRBD1 (6 bases). The CDR3 runs to 13 residues. Germline values: CDR1 MGHRA, CDR2 YSYEKL. The CDR3 loop is CASSQGNSYEQYF. DNA of the CDR3: TGTGCCAGCAGCCAGGGGAACTCCTACGAGCAGTACTTC.

The V gene is TRBV5-1, the J gene TRBJ1-3; D perhaps matches TRBD1 (5 bases). V was shortened by 1 base and J by 0 bases, with 11 bases between the two germline ends. The CDR3 is 16 residues long. Per the germline V gene, CDR1 is SGHRS and CDR2 is YFSETQ. CDR3 coding DNA: TGCGCCAGCAGCTTGTCCCAGGGCAACTCTGGAAACACCATATATTTT. This sequence encodes CASSLSQGNSGNTIYF.

CDR3 sequence reads: CSVEDMDLEQYF. The CDR3 region has the DNA TGCAGCGTTGAAGACATGGACCTCGAGCAGTACTTC. V and J are TRBV29-1 and TRBJ2-7; D remains ambiguous. Germline V gene sequence: CDR1 SQVTM, CDR2 ANQGSEA. V was pared by 0 bases and J by 6 bases, with 9 bases between. The CDR3 totals 12 residues.

J is TRBJ1-1 and V is TRBV28; D is perhaps TRBD1 (6 bases). CDR1 and CDR2 (germline): MDHEN, SYDVKM. There are 14 residues in the CDR3. The V gene lost 6 bases and the J gene lost 4 bases, with 15 bases spanning the gap. Here the CDR3 reads CASSLRGRATEAFF. DNA for the CDR3: TGTGCCAGCAGCCTCAGGGGCAGGGCCACTGAAGCTTTCTTT.

The chain employs TRBV6-5 and TRBJ2-1, with TRBD1 as a possible D gene (5 bases). The CDR3 loop spans 13 amino acids. CDR1 is MNHEY and CDR2 is SVGAGI in the germline V gene. Trimming cost V 5 bases and J 8 bases, with 13 bases left between them. This chain's CDR3 is CASSPGREDEQFF. CDR3 nucleotide sequence: TGTGCCAGCAGTCCGGGCAGGGAAGATGAGCAGTTCTTC.

The CDR3 protein is CASSPGWGQGGNEQFF. CDR3 nucleotide sequence: TGCGCCAGCAGCCCCGGATGGGGCCAGGGAGGCAATGAGCAGTTCTTC. The chain joins TRBV4-3 to TRBJ2-1; D is possibly TRBD2 (6 bases). Germline CDR1 and CDR2: LGHNA and YSLEER. The CDR3 covers 16 residues. Trimming removed 4 bases at V and 6 bases at J, with 19 bases between.

About this clonotype: Just one base apart from a much larger clone, this may be a read error. V gene TRBV5-1 combines with J gene TRBJ1-1; TRBD1 agrees at 7 bases. This CDR3 spans 14 amino acids. Germline CDR1 and CDR2: SGHRS and YFSETQ. CDR3 DNA sequence: TGCGCCAGCAGCAAAGGACAGGAGGGCGATGAAGATTTCTTT. Protein sequence: CASSKGQEGDEDFF.

The sample holds many counts of this clonotype. This rearrangement joins TRBV7-8 to TRBJ1-5; D may be TRBD1 (6 bases). V was cut by 6 bases and J by 6 bases, with 12 bases left in between. This CDR3 is built from 13 residues. Germline V gene data show CDR1 as SGHVS and CDR2 as FQNEAQ. CDR3 nucleotide sequence: TGTGCCAGCAGTTTGGGCAGGGGTCAGCCCCAGCATTTT. Protein: CASSLGRGQPQHF.

The gene calls are TRBV20-1 and TRBJ2-1, with 9 bases fitting TRBD2. The CDR3 loop spans 15 amino acids. V lost 3 bases and J lost 3; bases outside the gene matches: 6. Germline V lookup: CDR1 DFQATT, CDR2 SNEGSKA (reference sequence). CDR3 amino acids: CSASIAGAHYNEQFF. CDR3 DNA: TGCAGTGCTAGTATAGCGGGGGCTCACTACAATGAGCAGTTCTTC.